This T cell receptor (beta chain) was observed in a study of T cell responses to AZD1222 COVID-19 vaccine. Turning to this clone: Its antigen is unknown.

Study-wide points: Vaccine-associated CD4 TCRs spanned spike, dominant at 160-218 and 743-854.

TCRdb keeps only in-frame clones here, not all; method: immunoSEQ multiplex PCR. The sample includes over 150,000 clones, roughly nine tenths of them seen just once. The receptor's source is an adult in good health. Sample: peripheral blood, taken on day 0 of AZD1222 vaccination.

This CDR3 reads CASTLQGPYNSPLHF. The CDR3 DNA is TGTGCCAGCACCCTACAGGGGCCGTATAATTCACCCCTCCACTTT. J is TRBJ1-6 and V is TRBV6-5; 7 positions match TRBD1. This CDR3 has 15 amino acids. Trimming took 7 bases from V and 4 from J; bases not matched to a gene: 7. Per the germline V gene, CDR1 is MNHEY and CDR2 is SVGAGI.